Below are 30 T cell receptor beta chains sequenced from a single sample in a study of CD8 T cells in ankylosing spondylitis. Using its own MiXCR run on the 5' RACE reads, TCRdb lists one record per CDR3 protein. This table has some 240,000 distinct CDR3 sequences, over 15% appearing once. Source material: blood, either unsorted or a sorted T cell fraction (not recorded which). The receptor set was obtained from a male donor with ankylosing spondylitis or in good health (not recorded which).

The sample holds a few counts of this clonotype. The chain employs TRBV5-5 and TRBJ1-6; no firm D call. This CDR3 contains 13 residues. Germline V gives CDR1 SGHKS, CDR2 YYEKEE (reference sequence). Trimming removed 4 bases at V and 10 bases at J, with 12 bases between. The CDR3 coding sequence is TGTGCCAGCAGCCCTGACACCTTCTCACCCCTCCACTTT. Residues: CASSPDTFSPLHF.

This sequence joins TRBV5-1 and TRBJ2-3, with D perhaps matching TRBD2 (6 bases). CDR1 SGHRS and CDR2 YFSETQ come from the germline V gene. The CDR3 loop spans 17 amino acids. V lost 0 bases, J lost 0 bases, and 14 bases lay in between. This CDR3 reads CASSLVGTYSSTDTQYF. CDR3 nucleotides: TGCGCCAGCAGCTTGGTCGGGACTTACTCTAGCACAGATACGCAGTATTTT.

This clonotype was counted many times. The chain employs TRBV29-1 and TRBJ2-1, with D maybe TRBD1 (6 bases). Germline V gives CDR1 SQVTM, CDR2 ANQGSEA. The CDR3 totals 13 residues. The V end lost 7 bases, the J end lost 5 bases, and 15 bases lay between the germline ends. DNA for the CDR3: TGCAGCGGGGGGCCAGGCCCCGACAATGAGCAGTTCTTC. Residues: CSGGPGPDNEQFF.

This clonotype was seen more than once but under ten times. The chain is built from TRBV12-3 or TRBV12-4 and TRBJ2-7; D possibly corresponds to TRBD2 (6 bases). CDR3 length: 16 amino acids. Trimming left V 1 base short and J 0 bases short, with 13 bases between. The CDR3 spells CASSLGGSGISYEQYF. CDR3 sequence (DNA): TGTGCCAGCAGTTTAGGAGGTAGCGGAATCTCCTACGAGCAGTACTTC.

The chain combines TRBV9 with TRBJ2-3; D call uncertain. Between the trimmed V and J ends, which lost 6 bases and 1 base, there was a span of 9 bases. CDR1 is SGDLS, CDR2 YYNGEE, per germline. This CDR3 spans 13 amino acids. CDR3 DNA: TGTGCCAGCAATACTCCGGGCACAGATACGCAGTATTTT. It codes for CASNTPGTDTQYF.

This clonotype was seen ten or more times. The chain carries TRBV3-1 and TRBJ2-7; D not certain. The CDR3 sequence is 13 residues long. In germline, CDR1 is LGHDT, CDR2 YNNKEL (reference sequence). The V gene lost 0 bases and the J gene lost 2 bases, with 5 bases spanning the gap. The CDR3 sequence is CASSQEYPYEQYF. CDR3 DNA sequence: TGTGCCAGCAGCCAAGAATATCCCTACGAGCAGTACTTC.

This clonotype has only a few counts. V and J are TRBV9 and TRBJ2-1; D perhaps matches TRBD1 (6 bases). The germline V gene encodes CDR1 SGDLS and CDR2 YYNGEE. This CDR3 region has 13 residues. V was pared by 3 bases and J by 4 bases, with 8 bases between. The CDR3 is CASSGRGYNEQFF. CDR3 sequence (DNA): TGTGCCAGCAGCGGCAGGGGATACAATGAGCAGTTCTTC. Full variable domain (rest looked up from reference TRBV9 and TRBJ2-1): DSGVTQTPKHLITATGQRVTLRCSPRSGDLSVYWYQQSLDQGLQFLIQYYNGEERAKGNILERFSAQQFPDLHSELNLSSLELGDSALYFCASSGRGYNEQFFGPGTRLTVL.

J is TRBJ2-7 and V is TRBV20-1; 10 bases are shared with TRBD2. Germline-derived CDR1 and CDR2 are DFQATT and SNEGSKA (reference sequence). The junction had 10 bases not matched to a gene; V was cut back by 2 bases and J by 3 bases. The CDR3 loop spans 16 amino acids. The CDR3, as DNA: TGCAGTGCTAGAATAGAGAGCGGGAGGGTAGACTACGAGCAGTACTTC. Its translation: CSARIESGRVDYEQYF.

Ten or more counts support this clonotype. The chain combines TRBV20-1 with TRBJ2-1, with 13 nucleotides matching TRBD2. CDR1 is DFQATT, CDR2 SNEGSKA, per germline (reference sequence). J gave up 7 bases and V 0 bases, and 6 bases lay outside the gene matches. The CDR3 runs to 16 residues. The CDR3 sequence is CSARDWTSGSWNEQFF. The CDR3, as DNA: TGCAGTGCTAGAGATTGGACTAGCGGGAGCTGGAATGAGCAGTTCTTC.

The chain uses TRBV24-1 and TRBJ2-1; no clear D gene. CDR1 is KGHDR, CDR2 SFDVKD, per germline. This CDR3 has 20 amino acids. Trimming took off 2 bases at V and 7 bases at J, with 29 bases between the two ends. The CDR3 loop reads CATSDSDLKTQRRVGNEQFF. CDR3 DNA: TGTGCCACCAGTGATTCGGATCTAAAGACACAGAGACGAGTAGGGAATGAGCAGTTCTTC.

This clonotype was seen many times. In DNA form, the CDR3 reads TGTGCCAGCAGTTACGCAAGCGACAGGGATAACTTCGACGAGCAGTACTTC. This codes for CASSYASDRDNFDEQYF. The chain joins TRBV6-5 to TRBJ2-7, with TRBD1 matching 7 bases. Losses at the gene ends were 2 bases for V and 5 bases for J; bases not matched to a gene: 15. The CDR3 covers 17 residues. The V gene's germline CDR1 is MNHEY and CDR2 SVGAGI.

The chain is built from TRBV6-1 and TRBJ1-1; a possible D gene is TRBD1 (6 bases). Germline-derived CDR1 and CDR2 are MNHNS and SASEGT. Trimming left V 1 base short and J 4 bases short, with 10 bases between. This CDR3 is built from 14 residues. As DNA, the CDR3 is TGTGCCAGCAGTGAAGGGACAGAGGGCACTGAAGCTTTCTTT. Translation gives CASSEGTEGTEAFF.

In its sample, this clonotype was seen a few times. The chain uses TRBV4-2 and TRBJ1-5, with D perhaps TRBD1 (5 bases). Germline V gene sequence: CDR1 LGHNA, CDR2 YNFKEQ. The CDR3 runs 20 residues. Trimming left V 1 base short and J 0 bases short, with 22 bases between. The CDR3 region has the DNA TGTGCCAGCAGCCAAGGTCTTCGGTTTGGGGACGAAGATAGCAATCAGCCCCAGCATTTT. Protein: CASSQGLRFGDEDSNQPQHF.

This clonotype appeared a few times. The chain uses TRBV28 and TRBJ2-5; 7 bases are shared with TRBD1. V dropped 5 bases and J dropped 0; count of bases not matched to a gene: 6. The CDR3 has 15 residues. Germline loops: CDR1 MDHEN, CDR2 SYDVKM. The CDR3 DNA follows: TGTGCCAGCAGTCCCCAAGGACAGGACCAAGAGACCCAGTACTTC. It yields the protein CASSPQGQDQETQYF.

The rearrangement uses TRBV11-2 and TRBJ1-1; possible D gene TRBD1, 5 bases. V was cut by 4 bases and J by 2 bases, with 14 bases left in between. Germline V gene lookup returns CDR1 SGHAT and CDR2 FQNNGV. This CDR3 has 15 residues. The CDR3 DNA reads TGTGCCAGCAGCTGGGGCAGAAATAAAAACACTGAAGCTTTCTTT. Translation: CASSWGRNKNTEAFF.

A few counts support this clonotype. This sequence joins TRBV6-1 and TRBJ2-7; 12 nucleotides agree with TRBD2. The CDR3 consists of 17 residues. J lost 6 bases, V lost 0 bases, and 9 bases had no gene match. Germline V lookup: CDR1 MNHNS, CDR2 SASEGT. CDR3 amino acids: CASSEARRTSGRSEQYF. The CDR3 region has the DNA TGTGCCAGCAGTGAAGCGCGTCGAACTAGCGGGAGGAGCGAGCAGTACTTC.

This clonotype came up many times. The chain couples TRBV29-1 to TRBJ2-2; D unresolved. Trimming removed 1 base at V and 0 bases at J, with 6 bases between. Germline CDR1 SQVTM, CDR2 ANQGSEA. CDR3 length: 14 residues. CDR3 in amino acids: CSVEGQPNTGELFF. The DNA for the CDR3 is TGCAGCGTTGAAGGCCAGCCGAACACCGGGGAGCTGTTTTTT.

In its sample, this clonotype was seen many times. J is TRBJ2-3 and V is TRBV12-3 or TRBV12-4; D call uncertain. The ends were cut back, 4 bases at V and 4 bases at J, with 6 bases in the middle. This CDR3 has 12 residues. CDR3 DNA sequence: TGTGCCAGCAGTTGGACCCCAGATACGCAGTATTTT. It yields the protein CASSWTPDTQYF.

The chain uses TRBV6-2 or TRBV6-3 and TRBJ2-1; D uncertain. Trimming pared 7 bases from V and 9 bases from J, leaving 13 bases between. The length of the CDR3 is 12 residues. Germline CDR1 and CDR2: MNHEY and SVGEGT. This CDR3 is CASTSDLGEQFF. In DNA form, the CDR3 reads TGTGCCAGCACTTCTGATCTCGGTGAGCAGTTCTTC.

V usage is TRBV6-1 and J usage is TRBJ2-1, with D possibly TRBD2 on 6 matching bases. This CDR3 is 14 amino acids long. V shed 5 bases and J shed 4 bases, with 12 bases lying between them. Germline V CDR1 and CDR2: MNHNS, SASEGT. CDR3 in DNA: TGTGCCAGCAGTCCACCGGGAGTATACAATGAGCAGTTCTTC. Translating it yields CASSPPGVYNEQFF.

This clonotype came up a few times. The rearrangement joins TRBV29-1 to TRBJ2-7, with 9 bases that match TRBD1. From germline, CDR1 is SQVTM and CDR2 ANQGSEA. Trimming removed 0 bases from V and 0 bases from J; junction bases left unmatched: 9. The CDR3 consists of 17 residues. DNA of the CDR3: TGCAGCGTTGAAGATTGGCCAGACAGGGGGGGCTCCTACGAGCAGTACTTC. This sequence encodes CSVEDWPDRGGSYEQYF.

The V and J genes are TRBV2 and TRBJ1-1; D call uncertain. This CDR3 is built from 12 residues. The germline gives CDR1 SNHLY, CDR2 FYNNEI. Between the trimmed V and J ends, which lost 8 bases and 6 bases, there was a span of 13 bases. The CDR3 reads CASRDSRAEAFF. The CDR3 coding sequence is TGTGCCAGCCGAGATTCAAGAGCTGAAGCTTTCTTT.

V gene TRBV28 combines with J gene TRBJ2-2; D is possibly TRBD1 or TRBD2 (5 bases each). The ends were cut back, 10 bases at V and 13 bases at J, with 25 bases in the middle. Germline V lookup: CDR1 MDHEN, CDR2 SYDVKM. The CDR3 totals 14 residues. CDR3 DNA: TGTGCCACCAACAGGCGACCAAACCTCCGGGGGCTGTTTTTT. This gives the protein CATNRRPNLRGLFF.

With regard to this clonotype: At one end, the junction sequence differs from germline, possibly due to a read error. The chain recombines TRBV20-1 with TRBJ2-1; D uncertain. Germline CDR1 reads DFQATT; CDR2 reads SNEGSKA (reference sequence). The CDR3 extends over 15 amino acids. CDR3 bases: TGCAGTGCTAGCCCCGACCGTCGAATTTACATTGAGCAGTTCTTC. This gives the protein CSASPDRRIYIEQFF.

The rearrangement joins TRBV10-3 to TRBJ2-7, with D tentatively TRBD1 (5 bases). This CDR3 spans 12 amino acids. V dropped 10 bases and J dropped 2 bases, with 12 bases sitting between them. Germline V gives CDR1 ENHRY, CDR2 SYGVKD. The CDR3 DNA reads TGTGCCAGCACAGGTGTTGCCTACGAGCAGTACTTC. It is translated as CASTGVAYEQYF.

About this clonotype itself: An end of the junction differs from the germline gene, which may be a read error. V is TRBV29-1 and J is TRBJ2-7; D might be TRBD1 or TRBD2, each matching 5 bases. Germline lookup yields CDR1 SQVTM and CDR2 ANQGSEA. The CDR3 is made up of 12 amino acids. For the CDR3, the DNA is TGCAGCGTGGAAGCGCAGGGACACGAGCAGTACTTC. Translation: CSVEAQGHEQYF.

This clonotype was counted many times. J is TRBJ1-2 and V is TRBV10-2; 10 nucleotides agree with TRBD1. After removal of 3 bases from V and 9 bases from J, the junction contained 4 bases not matched to a gene. CDR3 length: 13 residues. Germline V gene data show CDR1 as WSHSY and CDR2 as SAAADI. Here the CDR3 DNA reads TGCGCCAGCAGTGATATGGGACAGGGGCGCTACACCTTC. Its translation is CASSDMGQGRYTF.

V gene TRBV12-3 or TRBV12-4 combines with J gene TRBJ2-7; 8 bases align to TRBD2. This CDR3 spans 15 amino acids. With V trimmed by 1 base and J by 2 bases, 4 bases remained unmatched. CDR3 sequence (DNA): TGTGCCAGCAGTTTAGATCAGCGGGAGACCTACGAGCAGTACTTC. As protein: CASSLDQRETYEQYF.

The J gene is TRBJ2-7, the V gene TRBV7-9, with D maybe TRBD2 (5 bases). The CDR3 covers 13 residues. The V gene's germline CDR1 is SEHNR and CDR2 FQNEAQ (reference sequence). Trimming took 9 bases from V and 0 from J, leaving 12 bases between them. CDR3 nucleotides: TGTGCCAGTGGAGCGGTTAGCTCCTACGAGCAGTACTTC. Protein sequence: CASGAVSSYEQYF.

The chain joins TRBV29-1 to TRBJ2-7; weak D call: TRBD1 (5 bases). Germline values: CDR1 SQVTM, CDR2 ANQGSEA. This CDR3 spans 14 amino acids. V lost 7 bases to trimming and J lost 2 bases, with 18 bases between them. CDR3 residues: CSALTDMYTYEQYF. The DNA of the CDR3 is TGCAGCGCCCTAACGGACATGTATACCTACGAGCAGTACTTC.